This TCR beta chain came from a study of Ad26.COV2.S vaccination and SARS-CoV-2 variants. The table lists this clone with a few counts. Antigen unknown. Germline V gene sequence: CDR1 MNHNS, CDR2 SASEGT. The V end was cut by 3 bases, the J end by 2 bases, with 14 bases between. The CDR3 is 15 amino acids. Broader study findings: Marked by substantial breadth, spike-specific CD8+ and CD4+ T cell responses were reportedly seen after vaccination. Vaccine recipients posted higher spike-specific TCR breadth than their placebo counterparts.

Documented treatment: roughly 19 received Ad26.COV2.S at low or high dose, single or two shots; several received placebo; per-sample allocation not given. Sampling happened 63 days after the first vaccine or placebo injection. This person who donated was an adult of 18-55 years in Boston. Assay used: immunoSEQ multiplex PCR; TCRdb lists only in-frame clones, some missing. The table has 300,000 to 400,000 clones, roughly 90% seen once. The J gene is TRBJ2-7, the V gene TRBV6-1, with D possibly TRBD2 on 5 matching bases. The receptor was derived from a person between 18 and 60 years old who received the Ad26.COV2.S COVID-19 vaccine or a placebo. This sample comprised peripheral blood, obtained in a trial of Ad26.COV2.S vaccine versus placebo. DNA of the CDR3: TGTGCCAGCAGTGATAGGGCAGAACTAGCCTACGAGCAGTACTTC. Amino acids: CASSDRAELAYEQYF.